This T cell receptor (beta chain) comes out of a study of T cells in localized non-small cell lung cancer. V was clipped by 0 bases and J by 12 bases, with 15 bases between them. The CDR3 covers 13 residues. Turning to this clone: As yet, its antigen is unknown.

Profiling relied on immunoSEQ multiplex PCR, and the TCRdb table lists in-frame clones only, not all of them. Counted here are around 26,000 clones, about 92% occurring once; the ten biggest clones make up about 1%. Study conclusions and caveats: Since sequencing was restricted to only one region of the tumor, intratumor heterogeneity remains a possibility. Among the top 100 tumor clones, a median approximately 60 appeared in adjacent lung. Longer overall survival was associated with a higher density of T cells in the blood. Tumor showed lower T cell clonality than uninvolved adjacent lung, where it was highest.

This clonotype was sampled from a woman aged 35 to 70 with stage I lung adenocarcinoma. The sample was peripheral blood, taken before any cancer treatment. V usage is TRBV5-3 and J usage is TRBJ1-2, with D uncertain. TRBV5-3 belongs to the ORF category, with a function that is uncertain. The CDR3 spells CARSLAVTERHTF. CDR3 DNA: TGTGCCAGAAGCTTGGCCGTTACAGAACGTCACACCTTC.